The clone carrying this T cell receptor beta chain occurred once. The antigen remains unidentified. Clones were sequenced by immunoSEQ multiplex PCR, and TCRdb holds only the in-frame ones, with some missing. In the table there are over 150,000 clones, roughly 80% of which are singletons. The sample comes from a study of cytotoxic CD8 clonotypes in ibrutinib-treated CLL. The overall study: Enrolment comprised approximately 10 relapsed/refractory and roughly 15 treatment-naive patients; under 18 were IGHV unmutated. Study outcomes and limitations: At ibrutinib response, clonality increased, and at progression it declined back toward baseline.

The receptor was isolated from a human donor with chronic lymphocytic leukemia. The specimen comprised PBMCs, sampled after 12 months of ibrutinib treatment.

CDR3 bases: TGTGCCAGCAGCGTCCAGGAGGACGATGAGCAGTTCTTC. It is translated as CASSVQEDDEQFF. The rearrangement joins TRBV7-3 to TRBJ2-1; D perhaps matches TRBD2 (5 bases). V lost 5 bases to trimming and J lost 8 bases, with 13 bases between them. Germline CDR1 SGHTA, CDR2 FQGTGA. This CDR3 is built from 13 residues.